One and the same sample provided the 3 T cell receptor beta chains below, sequenced in a study of CD8 T cells in Susac syndrome. RNA was extracted with the RNeasy kit, and a quantity of about 0.5 to 1 ug was reverse transcribed using random hexamers. TCRdb recomputed calls from the immunoSEQ multiplex PCR reads with MiXCR, one row per CDR3 protein. The table has some 260,000 distinct CDR3 sequences, 93% seen once. The sequenced material came from CD4+ T cells from PBMCs. All receptors come from a human donor with multiple sclerosis.

The chain recombines TRBV29-1 with TRBJ2-3; TRBD2 agrees at 8 bases. Germline CDR1 reads SQVTM; CDR2 reads ANQGSEA. This CDR3 has 11 amino acids. The CDR3: CTAWGSGRGYF. The CDR3 coding sequence is TGCACCGCCTGGGGGAGCGGGAGAGGGTATTTT.

The rearrangement joins TRBV28 to TRBJ1-4; TRBD1 might be the D (6 bases). CDR3 length: 17 residues. Germline CDR1 MDHEN, CDR2 SYDVKM. V was cut by 8 bases and J by 5 bases, with 24 bases left in between. The DNA of the CDR3 is TGTGCCAGCCACGGACAGCGCTACCGAGTCTCAAATGAAAAACTGTTTTTT. This translates into CASHGQRYRVSNEKLFF.

The J gene is TRBJ2-5, the V gene TRBV3-1, with 10 nucleotides matching TRBD2. Germline CDR1 LGHDT, CDR2 YNNKEL (reference sequence). The CDR3 extends over 15 amino acids. The trim removed 4 bases at V and 1 base at J, leaving 3 bases unmatched. CDR3 in DNA: TGTGCCAGCAGCCGGTTAGCGGGGGGCCAAGAGACCCAGTACTTC. This translates into CASSRLAGGQETQYF.